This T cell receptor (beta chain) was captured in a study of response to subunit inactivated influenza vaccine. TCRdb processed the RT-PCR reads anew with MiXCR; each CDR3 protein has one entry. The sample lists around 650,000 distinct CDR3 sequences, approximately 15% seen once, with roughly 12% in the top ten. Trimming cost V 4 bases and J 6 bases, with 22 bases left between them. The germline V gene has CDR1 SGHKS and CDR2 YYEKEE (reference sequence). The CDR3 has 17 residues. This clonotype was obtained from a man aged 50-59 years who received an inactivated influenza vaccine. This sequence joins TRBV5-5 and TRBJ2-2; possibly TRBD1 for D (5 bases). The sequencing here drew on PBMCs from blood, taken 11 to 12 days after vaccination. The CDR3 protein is CASSPRVDGAKPGELFF. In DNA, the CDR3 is TGTGCCAGCAGCCCTCGAGTAGATGGGGCGAAGCCCGGGGAGCTGTTTTTT.